These 30 T cell receptor beta chains were sequenced from one sample in a study of technical replicates of blood from a handful of donors. Assay: immunoSEQ multiplex PCR; the TCRdb copy retains only in-frame clones and omits some. The data contain some 60,000 clones, approximately 90% of them singletons. Sequencing was done on a sample of PBMCs. These receptors came from a human donor in good health. Some clones in this sample may be carry-over from other donors' samples.

This clone was seen a few times. The V and J genes are TRBV2 and TRBJ1-6, with 10 bases lining up with TRBD1. V lost 6 bases to trimming and J lost 7 bases; unmatched junction nucleotides: 3. This CDR3 contains 14 residues. Germline CDR1 SNHLY, CDR2 FYNNEI. This CDR3 reads CASSATGGNSPLHF. The CDR3 bases are TGTGCCAGCAGCGCGACAGGGGGCAATTCACCCCTCCACTTT.

V is TRBV7-2 and J is TRBJ1-2; 8 nucleotides agree with TRBD1. The J segment lost 6 bases and the V segment lost 5 bases, leaving 8 bases of the junction unmatched. Germline V gene data show CDR1 as SGHTA and CDR2 as FQGNSA. The CDR3 covers 14 residues. Here the CDR3 DNA reads TGTGCCAGCAGCCACCTGGGACAGGCGGATGGCTACACCTTC. Its translation: CASSHLGQADGYTF. The full variable domain, rest sourced from reference TRBV7-2 and TRBJ1-2, is GAGVSQSPSNKVTEKGKDVELRCDPISGHTALYWYRQSLGQGLEFLIYFQGNSAPDKSGLPSDRFSAERTGGSVSTLTIQRTQQEDSAVYLCASSHLGQADGYTFGSGTRLTVV.

The genes are TRBV11-2 and TRBJ2-1; 10 positions agree with TRBD2. The V gene end was trimmed by 5 bases and the J gene end by 1 base; junction bases not matched to a gene: 8. CDR3 size: 17 residues. The V gene's germline CDR1 is SGHAT and CDR2 FQNNGV. For the CDR3, the DNA is TGTGCCAGCAGCCTACGACTAGCGGGTGTATCCTACAATGAGCAGTTCTTC. It translates to CASSLRLAGVSYNEQFF.

The chain is built from TRBV7-3 and TRBJ1-6; D call uncertain. The CDR3 has 15 residues. Between the trimmed V and J ends, which lost 1 base and 2 bases, there was a span of 6 bases. Germline assignment: CDR1 SGHTA and CDR2 FQGTGA. The CDR3, as DNA: TGTGCCAGCAGCTTAAACACAGCCTATAATTCACCCCTCCACTTT. It codes for CASSLNTAYNSPLHF.

This chain links TRBV11-2 with TRBJ2-7, with 10 bases fitting TRBD1. CDR3 length: 16 residues. From germline, CDR1 is SGHAT and CDR2 FQNNGV. J was trimmed by 2 bases and V by 1 base; bases with no gene match: 5. The CDR3 nucleotides read TGTGCCAGCAGCTTAGCTCCGGACAGGGGGGCCTACGAGCAGTACTTC. Translation: CASSLAPDRGAYEQYF.

This clone turned up a few times. The chain couples TRBV4-1 to TRBJ1-4, with D tentatively TRBD1 (6 bases). Trimming removed 5 bases at V and 7 bases at J, with 14 bases between. CDR1 and CDR2 from the germline V gene are MGHRA and YSYEKL. The CDR3 runs to 14 residues. CDR3 region: CASSTWGQGEKLFF. The DNA of the CDR3 is TGCGCCAGCAGCACTTGGGGGCAAGGTGAAAAACTGTTTTTT.

The gene calls are TRBV7-2 and TRBJ2-3, with 8 bases matching TRBD2. Looked up from germline, CDR1 is SGHTA and CDR2 is FQGNSA. V was clipped by 5 bases and J by 5 bases; unmatched bases: 9. This CDR3 is 15 amino acids long. CDR3 bases: TGTGCCAGCAGCCAAAGCGGGGGCAGAGTAGATACGCAGTATTTT. It encodes CASSQSGGRVDTQYF.

The chain links TRBV19 to TRBJ1-1; D not certain. The CDR3 consists of 13 residues. V was shortened by 3 bases and J by 1 base, with 6 bases between the two germline ends. Per the germline V gene, CDR1 is LNHDA and CDR2 is SQIVND (reference sequence). The CDR3 protein is CASSIAANTEAFF. The CDR3 DNA sequence: TGTGCCAGTAGTATCGCGGCGAACACTGAAGCTTTCTTT.

The CDR3 sequence is CSGAGQGARGYTF. DNA for the CDR3: TGCAGCGGGGCCGGACAGGGGGCTCGTGGCTACACCTTC. This sequence joins TRBV29-1 and TRBJ1-2, with 11 bases identical to TRBD1. Germline CDR1 and CDR2: SQVTM and ANQGSEA. The junction had 8 bases not matched to a gene; V was cut back by 7 bases and J by 7 bases. The CDR3 has 13 amino acids. The whole variable domain, remainder taken from reference TRBV29-1 and TRBJ1-2, is SAVISQKPSRDICQRGTSLTIQCQVDSQVTMMFWYRQQPGQSLTLIATANQGSEATYESGFVIDKFPISRPNLTFSTLTVSNMSPEDSSIYLCSGAGQGARGYTFGSGTRLTVV.

The chain joins TRBV9 to TRBJ1-6, with TRBD1 as a possible D gene (5 bases). This CDR3 contains 14 residues. Trimming left V 3 bases short and J 10 bases short, with 14 bases between. Germline lookup yields CDR1 SGDLS and CDR2 YYNGEE. The CDR3 reads CASSETRALSPLHF. The CDR3 nucleotides are TGTGCCAGCAGCGAAACCAGGGCGTTGTCACCCCTCCACTTT.

The rearrangement joins TRBV9 to TRBJ2-7, with TRBD2 matching over 10 bases. Trimming removed 3 bases from V and 5 bases from J; junction bases left unmatched: 11. This CDR3 region has 16 residues. Germline assignment: CDR1 SGDLS and CDR2 YYNGEE. CDR3 amino acids: CASSGPGLAGVHEQYF. Written as DNA, the CDR3 is TGTGCCAGCAGCGGACCTGGCCTAGCGGGAGTCCACGAGCAGTACTTC.

The V gene is TRBV28, the J gene TRBJ2-3; tentative D call: TRBD1 (6 bases). CDR3 length equals 13 residues. V was trimmed by 4 bases and J by 5 bases, leaving 10 bases between them. Germline CDR1 and CDR2: MDHEN and SYDVKM. The CDR3 sequence: CASSSIQGDTQYF. Written as DNA, the CDR3 is TGTGCCAGCAGTTCGATACAGGGAGATACGCAGTATTTT.

Turning to this clone: At one of its ends the junction is not consistent with the germline gene, which may arise from a read error. V and J are TRBV7-9 and TRBJ2-1; TRBD2 might be the D (5 bases). This CDR3 contains 16 residues. CDR1 and CDR2 (germline): SEHNR, FQNEAQ (reference sequence). CDR3 amino acids: CASSPLAFSSYNGQFF. In DNA form, the CDR3 reads TGTGCCAGCAGTCCCTTAGCGTTTAGCTCCTACAATGGGCAGTTCTTC.

The J gene is TRBJ1-2, the V gene TRBV5-6, with TRBD1 matching over 7 bases. Germline CDR1 reads SGHDT; CDR2 reads YYEEEE. The V gene end was trimmed by 7 bases and the J gene end by 4 bases; junction bases not matched to a gene: 10. The CDR3 consists of 14 residues. The CDR3 sequence: CASRDRAAGYGYTF. CDR3 DNA sequence: TGTGCCAGCCGCGACAGGGCGGCGGGCTATGGCTACACCTTC.

This chain links TRBV19 with TRBJ2-5; 13 bases map to TRBD2. V shed 5 bases and J 2 bases; nucleotides not matched to a gene: 8. The germline CDR1 and CDR2 sequences are LNHDA and SQIVND (reference sequence). The CDR3 loop spans 17 amino acids. The CDR3 region has the DNA TGTGCCAGTAGTCTAAGAGGACTAGCGGGGGTACAAGAGACCCAGTACTTC. It specifies CASSLRGLAGVQETQYF.

This chain joins TRBV4-2 and TRBJ2-7; unclear D gene. Trimming stripped 4 bases from V and 4 bases from J, with 17 bases between. The CDR3 extends over 15 amino acids. Germline V lookup: CDR1 LGHNA, CDR2 YNFKEQ. The CDR3 DNA reads TGTGCCAGCAGCCCCGCCCTACGACTGGATTACGAGCAGTACTTC. It is translated as CASSPALRLDYEQYF.

The chain links TRBV4-1 to TRBJ2-7; 8 nucleotides align to TRBD2. Germline assignment: CDR1 MGHRA and CDR2 YSYEKL. J gave up 4 bases and V 4 bases, and 9 bases lay outside the gene matches. The CDR3 has 15 amino acids. The CDR3 DNA is TGCGCCAGCAGCCCCCCGGGACTAGGCGAATACGAGCAGTACTTC. As protein: CASSPPGLGEYEQYF.

The V and J genes are TRBV30 and TRBJ1-2, with TRBD1 as a possible D gene (6 bases). Per the germline V gene, CDR1 is GTSNPN and CDR2 is SVGIG (reference sequence). The germline V and J ends were trimmed by 2 bases and 6 bases, with 13 bases remaining between them. The CDR3 is 13 amino acids. The CDR3 bases are TGTGCCTGGAGTCTGCGTTGGGGGCATGGCTACACCTTC. The encoded protein is CAWSLRWGHGYTF.

V gene TRBV6-5 combines with J gene TRBJ2-1; possibly TRBD2 for D (6 bases). The ends were cut back, 6 bases at V and 10 bases at J, with 10 bases in the middle. In germline, CDR1 is MNHEY, CDR2 SVGAGI. The length of the CDR3 is 11 residues. CDR3: CASSNSGEQFF. The DNA of the CDR3 is TGTGCCAGCAGCAATAGCGGCGAGCAGTTCTTC.

V gene TRBV29-1 combines with J gene TRBJ1-2; 7 nucleotides agree with TRBD1. Germline assignment: CDR1 SQVTM and CDR2 ANQGSEA. V shed 3 bases, J shed 5 bases, and the junction held 6 bases outside the gene matches. The CDR3 consists of 13 residues. The CDR3 DNA follows: TGCAGCGTTGATGGGCAGGGGGTGTATGGCTACACCTTC. It yields the protein CSVDGQGVYGYTF.

The V call is TRBV7-2, the J call TRBJ1-2, with D unresolved. V lost 5 bases to trimming and J lost 2 bases, with 15 bases between them. The CDR3 covers 15 residues. Germline CDR1 SGHTA, CDR2 FQGNSA. This CDR3 is CASSTYRVINYGYTF. DNA for the CDR3: TGTGCCAGCAGCACATACCGGGTTATCAACTATGGCTACACCTTC.

The gene calls are TRBV7-8 and TRBJ2-5, with TRBD2 identical over 8 bases. Germline CDR1 and CDR2: SGHVS and FQNEAQ. This CDR3 has 16 amino acids. The V and J ends lost 2 bases and 3 bases, in that order; junction bases with no gene match: 8. The CDR3 bases are TGTGCCAGCAGCTTAACCGGCCGGGGGGGCAAAGAGACCCAGTACTTC. Translated, it gives CASSLTGRGGKETQYF. The full variable domain, with the rest looked up from reference TRBV7-8 and TRBJ2-5, is GAGVSQSPRYKVAKRGQDVALRCDPISGHVSLFWYQQALGQGPEFLTYFQNEAQLDKSGLPSDRFFAERPEGSVSTLKIQRTQQEDSAVYLCASSLTGRGGKETQYFGPGTRLLVL.

The rearrangement links TRBV7-8 to TRBJ2-7, with a weak D call TRBD2 (6 bases). In germline, CDR1 is SGHVS, CDR2 FQNEAQ. V shed 5 bases and J shed 4 bases, with 15 bases lying between them. The CDR3 extends over 14 amino acids. In DNA, the CDR3 is TGTGCCAGCAGCGGACCGGGACTCCTTTACGAGCAGTACTTC. Translation gives CASSGPGLLYEQYF.

The CDR3 DNA reads as TGTGCTAGTGGTCCGGGGGATGGGGAGACCCAGTACTTC. Protein sequence: CASGPGDGETQYF. The gene calls are TRBV12-5 and TRBJ2-5, with D possibly TRBD2 on 6 matching bases. This CDR3 region has 13 residues. V gave up 5 bases and J gave up 5 bases, with 12 bases separating them. CDR1 is LGHNT and CDR2 is FRNRAP in the germline V gene.

This sequence joins TRBV6-5 and TRBJ2-7; a possible D gene is TRBD1 (6 bases). The CDR3 contains 16 residues. Deletions cut 0 bases from V and 1 base from J, with 13 bases between. Per the germline V gene, CDR1 is MNHEY and CDR2 is SVGAGI. The CDR3 DNA reads as TGTGCCAGCAGTTACTCGGGGGCCCGAGGGTCCTACGAGCAGTACTTC. Amino acid sequence: CASSYSGARGSYEQYF.

This clone appeared a single time. CDR3 protein: CAWSTGGQETQYF. The CDR3 nucleotides read TGTGCCTGGAGTACCGGGGGTCAAGAGACCCAGTACTTC. The rearrangement joins TRBV30 to TRBJ2-5; a weak D match, TRBD2 (6 bases). This CDR3 has 13 residues. Germline V gene lookup returns CDR1 GTSNPN and CDR2 SVGIG (reference sequence). V lost 2 bases, J lost 2 bases, and 9 bases lay in between.

This clone appeared a single time. In DNA form, the CDR3 reads TGTGTCAGAAGCCGGGACAGTTCCTATGGCTACACCTTC. This translates into CVRSRDSSYGYTF. This chain joins TRBV7-5 and TRBJ1-2; TRBD1, the table's D call, lacks a check against the DNA. TRBV7-5 is reported as a pseudogene. This CDR3 has 13 residues.

V gene TRBV7-2 combines with J gene TRBJ2-1, with TRBD2 as a possible D gene (5 bases). The CDR3 has 12 residues. Trimming pared 4 bases from V and 5 bases from J, leaving 6 bases between. Germline V lookup: CDR1 SGHTA, CDR2 FQGNSA. The CDR3 DNA is TGTGCCAGCAGCTGGACTCACAATGAGCAGTTCTTC. Protein product: CASSWTHNEQFF.

The chain links TRBV7-9 to TRBJ2-1; 11 bases fit TRBD2. Germline V gene sequence: CDR1 SEHNR, CDR2 FQNEAQ (reference sequence). CDR3 size: 16 residues. V lost 5 bases and J lost 2; bases outside the gene matches: 5. In nucleotides, the CDR3 is TGTGCCAGCAGCGGGTTAGCGGGAGGGCCCTACAATGAGCAGTTCTTC. This translates into CASSGLAGGPYNEQFF.

The rearrangement joins TRBV9 to TRBJ1-3; no reliable D call. This CDR3 has 13 amino acids. Germline V lookup: CDR1 SGDLS, CDR2 YYNGEE. Trimming removed 0 bases from V and 4 bases from J, with 5 bases in between. The CDR3 DNA follows: TGTGCCAGCAGCGTAGATCTAGGAAACACCATATATTTT. Its protein is CASSVDLGNTIYF.